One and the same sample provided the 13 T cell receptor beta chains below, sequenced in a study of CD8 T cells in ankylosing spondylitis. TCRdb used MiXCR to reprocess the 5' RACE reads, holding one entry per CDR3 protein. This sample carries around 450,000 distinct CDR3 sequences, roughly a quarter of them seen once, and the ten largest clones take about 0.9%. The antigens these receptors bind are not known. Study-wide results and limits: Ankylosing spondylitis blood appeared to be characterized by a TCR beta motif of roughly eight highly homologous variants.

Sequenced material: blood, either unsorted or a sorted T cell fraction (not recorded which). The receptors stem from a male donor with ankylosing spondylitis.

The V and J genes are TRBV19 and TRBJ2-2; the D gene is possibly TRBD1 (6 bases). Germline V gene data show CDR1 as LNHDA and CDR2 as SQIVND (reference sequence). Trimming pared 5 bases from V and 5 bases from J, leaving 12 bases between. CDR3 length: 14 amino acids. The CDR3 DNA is TGTGCCAGTAGTTCGAACAGGGAGACCGGGGAGCTGTTTTTT. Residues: CASSSNRETGELFF.

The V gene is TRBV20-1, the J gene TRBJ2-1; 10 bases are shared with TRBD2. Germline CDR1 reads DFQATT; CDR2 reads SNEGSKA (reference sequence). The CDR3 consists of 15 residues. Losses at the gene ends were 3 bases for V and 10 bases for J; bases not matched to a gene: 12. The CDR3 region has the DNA TGCAGTGCTAGGGTGAATAGCGGGAGGAGAATGGAGCAGTTCTTC. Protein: CSARVNSGRRMEQFF.

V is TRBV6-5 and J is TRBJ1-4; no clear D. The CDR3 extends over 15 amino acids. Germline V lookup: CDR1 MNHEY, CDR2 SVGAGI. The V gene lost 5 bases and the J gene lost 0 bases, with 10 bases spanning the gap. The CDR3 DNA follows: TGTGCCAGCAGTCACGGTCCCGCAACTAATGAAAAACTGTTTTTT. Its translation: CASSHGPATNEKLFF.

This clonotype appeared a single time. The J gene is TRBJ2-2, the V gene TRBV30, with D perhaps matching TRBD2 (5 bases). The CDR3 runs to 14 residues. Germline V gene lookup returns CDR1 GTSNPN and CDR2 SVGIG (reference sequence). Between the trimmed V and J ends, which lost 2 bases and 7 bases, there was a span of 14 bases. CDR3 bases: TGTGCCTGGAGTATTCTGAGGGATCGCGGGGAGCTGTTTTTT. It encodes CAWSILRDRGELFF.

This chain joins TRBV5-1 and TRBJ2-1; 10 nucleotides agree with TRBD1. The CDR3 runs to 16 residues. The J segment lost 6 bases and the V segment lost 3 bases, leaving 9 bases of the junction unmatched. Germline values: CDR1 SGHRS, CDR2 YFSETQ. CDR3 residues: CASSSLGQGFGNEQFF. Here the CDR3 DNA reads TGCGCCAGCAGCTCCCTGGGACAGGGGTTTGGCAATGAGCAGTTCTTC.

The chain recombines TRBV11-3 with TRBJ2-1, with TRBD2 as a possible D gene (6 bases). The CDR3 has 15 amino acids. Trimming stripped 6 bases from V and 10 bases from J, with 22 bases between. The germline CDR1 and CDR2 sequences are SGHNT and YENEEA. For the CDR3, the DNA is TGTGCCAGCAGTGACGGAGGGGTCCTCGGTTACGAGCAGTTCTTC. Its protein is CASSDGGVLGYEQFF.

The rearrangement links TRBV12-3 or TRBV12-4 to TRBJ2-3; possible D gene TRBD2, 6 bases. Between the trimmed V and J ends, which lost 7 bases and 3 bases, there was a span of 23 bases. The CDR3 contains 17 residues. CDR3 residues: CASNIFGGGPRTDTQYF. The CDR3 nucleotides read TGTGCCAGCAACATATTCGGGGGAGGCCCGAGGACAGATACGCAGTATTTT.

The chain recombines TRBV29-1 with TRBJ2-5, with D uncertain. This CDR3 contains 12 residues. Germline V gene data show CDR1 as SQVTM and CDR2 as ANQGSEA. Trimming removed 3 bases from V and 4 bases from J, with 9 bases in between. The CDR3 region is CSVDSLGETQYF. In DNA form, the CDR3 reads TGCAGCGTTGATAGCCTTGGAGAGACCCAGTACTTC.

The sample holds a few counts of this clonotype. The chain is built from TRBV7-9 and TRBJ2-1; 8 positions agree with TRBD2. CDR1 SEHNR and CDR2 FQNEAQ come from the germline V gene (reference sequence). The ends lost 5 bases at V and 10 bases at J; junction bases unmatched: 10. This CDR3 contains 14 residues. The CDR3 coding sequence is TGTGCCAGCAGCAAGGGACTAGAGGATCGGGAGCAGTTCTTC. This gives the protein CASSKGLEDREQFF.

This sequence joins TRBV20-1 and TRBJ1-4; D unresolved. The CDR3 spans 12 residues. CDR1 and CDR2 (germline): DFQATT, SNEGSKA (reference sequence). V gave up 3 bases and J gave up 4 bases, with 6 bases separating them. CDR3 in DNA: TGCAGTGCTAGTTGGGGTAATGAAAAACTGTTTTTT. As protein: CSASWGNEKLFF.

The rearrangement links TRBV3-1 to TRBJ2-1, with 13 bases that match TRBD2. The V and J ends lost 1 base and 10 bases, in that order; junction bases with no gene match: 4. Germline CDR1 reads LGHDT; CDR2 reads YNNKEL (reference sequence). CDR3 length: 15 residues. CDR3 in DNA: TGTGCCAGCAGCCAAGCTTTACTAGCGGGAGGGGAGCAGTTCTTC. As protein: CASSQALLAGGEQFF.

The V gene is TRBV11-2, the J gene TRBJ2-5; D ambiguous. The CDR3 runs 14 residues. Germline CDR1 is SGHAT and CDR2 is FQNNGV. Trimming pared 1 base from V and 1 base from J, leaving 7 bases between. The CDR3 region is CASSLGRIQETQYF. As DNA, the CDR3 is TGTGCCAGCAGCTTAGGGCGGATCCAAGAGACCCAGTACTTC.

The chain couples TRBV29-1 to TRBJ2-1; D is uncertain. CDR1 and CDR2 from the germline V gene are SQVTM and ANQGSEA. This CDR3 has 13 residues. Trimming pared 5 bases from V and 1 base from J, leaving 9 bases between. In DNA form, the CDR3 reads TGCAGCGTTTCTTCTACATCCTACAATGAGCAGTTCTTC. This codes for CSVSSTSYNEQFF.